Below are 31 T cell receptor beta chains sequenced from a single sample in a study of cytomegalovirus exposure and HLA in healthy donors. The PCR ran on 60 Vbeta and 13 Jbeta primers. Profiled with immunoSEQ multiplex PCR; TCRdb holds only in-frame clones, not every one. The table shows 95,000 to 150,000 clones, with approximately 8.6% occurring only once. Sequencing was performed on PBMCs. Every receptor here comes from a woman aged 35 to 49 in good health and CMV-seropositive.

This clone was observed a few times. This chain connects TRBV5-5 to TRBJ1-6; 8 nucleotides line up with TRBD1. The length of the CDR3 is 17 residues. The germline gives CDR1 SGHKS, CDR2 YYEKEE (reference sequence). V was clipped by 4 bases and J by 0 bases; unmatched bases: 6. CDR3 sequence: CASSLTGDSSYNSPLHF. In nucleotides, the CDR3 is TGTGCCAGCAGCCTGACAGGGGACAGCTCCTATAATTCACCCCTCCACTTT.

The chain carries TRBV30 and TRBJ1-5; 8 bases map to TRBD1. Looked up from germline, CDR1 is GTSNPN and CDR2 is SVGIG (reference sequence). This CDR3 spans 14 amino acids. J gave up 6 bases and V 0 bases, and 4 bases lay outside the gene matches. This CDR3 reads CAWSVGQGGQPQHF. For the CDR3, the DNA is TGTGCCTGGAGTGTCGGACAGGGTGGTCAGCCCCAGCATTTT.

The chain combines TRBV9 with TRBJ1-1; perhaps TRBD1 as D (5 bases). This CDR3 contains 13 residues. From germline, CDR1 is SGDLS and CDR2 YYNGEE. Trimming removed 6 bases at V and 0 bases at J, with 9 bases between. CDR3 nucleotides: TGTGCCAGCACGACGGGGGTGAACACTGAAGCTTTCTTT. Its translation is CASTTGVNTEAFF.

This clone occurred a few times. The DNA for the CDR3 is TGCGCCAGCAGCTGGACGGACAGGAGCTCCTACGAGCAGTACTTC. This sequence encodes CASSWTDRSSYEQYF. The chain links TRBV5-1 to TRBJ2-7, with 7 bases fitting TRBD1. V lost 3 bases and J lost 0; bases outside the gene matches: 6. In germline, CDR1 is SGHRS, CDR2 YFSETQ. CDR3 length: 15 residues.

This clone was seen a handful of times. The chain carries TRBV19 and TRBJ1-1; a possible D gene is TRBD1 (5 bases). Trimming took 3 bases from V and 3 from J, leaving 11 bases between them. The CDR3 extends over 14 amino acids. Germline V gene data show CDR1 as LNHDA and CDR2 as SQIVND (reference sequence). CDR3 amino acids: CASSMGGVDTEAFF. In DNA form, the CDR3 reads TGTGCCAGTAGTATGGGAGGGGTCGACACTGAAGCTTTCTTT.

This chain links TRBV25-1 with TRBJ2-6; the D is unclear. V gave up 2 bases and J gave up 3 bases, with 14 bases separating them. This CDR3 has 17 residues. Germline V gene data show CDR1 as MGHDK and CDR2 as SYGVNS. CDR3 loop: CASSELGTSYGANVLTF. As DNA, the CDR3 is TGTGCCAGCAGTGAACTAGGTACTTCTTATGGGGCCAACGTCCTGACTTTC.

This clone was recorded many times. The chain is built from TRBV4-1 and TRBJ1-1; D might be TRBD1 (5 bases). The V end lost 0 bases, the J end lost 4 bases, and 12 bases lay between the germline ends. Per the germline V gene, CDR1 is MGHRA and CDR2 is YSYEKL. CDR3 length: 15 amino acids. The CDR3: CASSQDRVGGTEAFF. The CDR3 DNA reads as TGCGCCAGCAGCCAAGATAGGGTGGGGGGCACTGAAGCTTTCTTT.

The gene calls are TRBV6-1 and TRBJ2-7; D is perhaps TRBD2 (6 bases). Trimming shortened V by 0 bases and J by 5 bases, and 20 bases separated the two germline ends. CDR3 length: 17 amino acids. The V gene's germline CDR1 is MNHNS and CDR2 SASEGT. CDR3 DNA sequence: TGTGCCAGCAGTGAAGCGCTTCGGGGGACGGCTTGGAACGAGCAGTACTTC. Protein: CASSEALRGTAWNEQYF.

This clone was observed a handful of times. The chain uses TRBV25-1 and TRBJ2-3; D call uncertain. The CDR3 has 13 amino acids. Germline values: CDR1 MGHDK, CDR2 SYGVNS. V was trimmed by 4 bases and J by 7 bases, leaving 12 bases between them. The CDR3 region is CASSGLVEYTQYF. Written as DNA, the CDR3 is TGTGCCAGCAGTGGCCTGGTGGAGTATACGCAGTATTTT. The whole variable domain, remainder taken from reference TRBV25-1 and TRBJ2-3, is EADIYQTPRYLVIGTGKKITLECSQTMGHDKMYWYQQDPGMELHLIHYSYGVNSTEKGDLSSESTVSRIRTEHFPLTLESARPSHTSQYLCASSGLVEYTQYFGPGTRLTVL.

The gene calls are TRBV13 and TRBJ2-6, with D perhaps TRBD2 (5 bases). Per germline, CDR1 PRHDT and CDR2 FYEKMQ (reference sequence). Trimming took 5 bases from V and 6 from J, leaving 14 bases between them. The CDR3 has 15 residues. CDR3 DNA sequence: TGTGCCAGCAGCCCTAGAGGAGGCTCGGCCAACGTCCTGACTTTC. This encodes CASSPRGGSANVLTF. The entire variable domain, with the rest obtained from reference TRBV13 and TRBJ2-6, is as follows: AAGVIQSPRHLIKEKRETATLKCYPIPRHDTVYWYQQGPGQDPQFLISFYEKMQSDKGSIPDRFSAQQFSDYHSELNMSSLELGDSALYFCASSPRGGSANVLTFGAGSRLTVL.

V gene TRBV5-4 combines with J gene TRBJ1-6, with 10 bases lining up with TRBD1. V was pared by 4 bases and J by 7 bases, with 8 bases of the junction left unmatched. Germline loops: CDR1 SGHNT, CDR2 YYREEE (reference sequence). There are 16 residues in the CDR3. The CDR3 loop reads CASSIPRTGGNSPLHF. The CDR3 DNA reads as TGTGCCAGCAGCATACCTCGGACAGGGGGAAATTCACCCCTCCACTTT. Complete variable domain (other parts from reference TRBV5-4 and TRBJ1-6): ETGVTQSPTHLIKTRGQQVTLRCSSQSGHNTVSWYQQALGQGPQFIFQYYREEENGRGNFPPRFSGLQFPNYSSELNVNALELDDSALYLCASSIPRTGGNSPLHFGNGTRLTVT.

This clone has only a few counts. The V and J genes are TRBV7-6 and TRBJ1-1, with 10 bases fitting TRBD1. The V gene end was trimmed by 4 bases and the J gene end by 6 bases; junction bases not matched to a gene: 5. Germline CDR1 reads SGHVS; CDR2 reads FNYEAQ. The CDR3 consists of 14 residues. The DNA for the CDR3 is TGTGCCAGCAGCTCTACTGACAGGGGGCCTGAAGCTTTCTTT. It specifies CASSSTDRGPEAFF. Full variable domain (rest looked up from reference TRBV7-6 and TRBJ1-1): GAGVSQSPRYKVTKRGQDVALRCDPISGHVSLYWYRQALGQGPEFLTYFNYEAQQDKSGLPNDRFSAERPEGSISTLTIQRTEQRDSAMYRCASSSTDRGPEAFFGQGTRLTVV.

The V and J genes are TRBV19 and TRBJ1-2, with 8 bases identical to TRBD1. The CDR3 runs 13 residues. V shed 5 bases, J shed 4 bases, and the junction held 3 bases outside the gene matches. Germline-derived CDR1 and CDR2 are LNHDA and SQIVND (reference sequence). The CDR3 DNA reads as TGTGCCAGTAGTCTTCAGGGGGCCTATGGCTACACCTTC. Its translation is CASSLQGAYGYTF.

There are a few counts of this clone. The chain has TRBV6-1 and TRBJ2-3; TRBD2 aligns across 9 bases. The ends lost 7 bases at V and 2 bases at J; junction bases unmatched: 7. The V gene's germline CDR1 is MNHNS and CDR2 SASEGT. The CDR3 runs 15 residues. The CDR3 spells CASILSGGFTDTQYF. As DNA, the CDR3 is TGTGCCAGCATTTTAAGCGGGGGGTTCACAGATACGCAGTATTTT.

There are a few counts of this clone. The gene calls are TRBV30 and TRBJ2-7; D not resolved. The germline V and J ends were trimmed by 4 bases and 5 bases, with 15 bases remaining between them. There are 13 residues in the CDR3. The germline V gene encodes CDR1 GTSNPN and CDR2 SVGIG (reference sequence). The CDR3 loop reads CAWNVVRTDEQYF. The CDR3 nucleotides read TGTGCCTGGAATGTCGTCCGAACGGACGAGCAGTACTTC. The full variable domain, in which reference TRBV30 and TRBJ2-7 provide the parts outside the CDR3, is SQTIHQWPATLVQPVGSPLSLECTVEGTSNPNLYWYRQAAGRGLQLLFYSVGIGQISSEVPQNLSASRPQDRQFILSSKKLLLSDSGFYLCAWNVVRTDEQYFGPGTRLTVT.

The chain carries TRBV7-2 and TRBJ2-7, with D maybe TRBD1 (6 bases). The V gene lost 3 bases and the J gene lost 3 bases, with 12 bases spanning the gap. The CDR3 is 14 residues long. Germline values: CDR1 SGHTA, CDR2 FQGNSA. CDR3 DNA sequence: TGTGCCAGCAGCTTTCGGACAGAGAGCTACGAGCAGTACTTC. It translates to CASSFRTESYEQYF.

In this sample, this clone turned up a few times. The chain joins TRBV5-1 to TRBJ2-2; 8 nucleotides line up with TRBD1. The CDR3 is made up of 17 amino acids. From germline, CDR1 is SGHRS and CDR2 YFSETQ. V gave up 6 bases and J gave up 3 bases; unmatched junction bases: 13. CDR3: CASTLGQGSSDTGELFF. DNA for the CDR3: TGCGCCAGCACCCTAGGACAGGGAAGTTCGGACACCGGGGAGCTGTTTTTT.

This clone came up a few times. CDR3 in DNA: TGCGCCAGCTTCTTAAGCTGGGACAGAGGCGAGCAGTACTTC. Its translation: CASFLSWDRGEQYF. The chain combines TRBV5-1 with TRBJ2-7, with 7 bases aligning to TRBD1. The CDR3 consists of 14 residues. The junction had 13 bases not matched to a gene; V was cut back by 7 bases and J by 6 bases. CDR1 is SGHRS, CDR2 YFSETQ, per germline.

This clone was seen more than once but under ten times. CDR3 protein: CASSLVSGGRTSYEQYF. For the CDR3, the DNA is TGCGCCAGCAGCTTGGTTAGCGGGGGCCGTACTTCCTACGAGCAGTACTTC. J is TRBJ2-7 and V is TRBV5-1, with 9 nucleotides matching TRBD2. Germline loops: CDR1 SGHRS, CDR2 YFSETQ. Trimming at V came to 0 bases and at J to 1 base, leaving 8 bases not matched to a gene. CDR3 length equals 17 residues.

This clone occurred a few times. The J gene is TRBJ2-7, the V gene TRBV30, with 10 bases aligning to TRBD1. The V and J ends lost 3 bases and 6 bases, in that order; junction bases with no gene match: 5. Per germline, CDR1 GTSNPN and CDR2 SVGIG (reference sequence). The length of the CDR3 is 13 residues. The CDR3 protein is CAWRGWDRGEQYF. Written as DNA, the CDR3 is TGTGCCTGGAGGGGATGGGACAGGGGCGAGCAGTACTTC.

The rearrangement joins TRBV27 to TRBJ1-2; 11 bases fit TRBD1. This CDR3 has 16 amino acids. Germline V lookup: CDR1 MNHEY, CDR2 SMNVEV (reference sequence). Trimming took 3 bases from V and 5 from J; bases not matched to a gene: 8. The CDR3 sequence is CASSFRTGGARYGYTF. The CDR3 DNA reads TGTGCCAGCAGTTTTCGGACAGGGGGCGCACGGTATGGCTACACCTTC.

The chain links TRBV25-1 to TRBJ2-2; no reliable D call. The CDR3 length is 13 residues. Trimming cost V 3 bases and J 1 base, with 3 bases left between them. Germline-derived CDR1 and CDR2 are MGHDK and SYGVNS. The CDR3 here is CASSDQNTGELFF. DNA for the CDR3: TGTGCCAGCAGTGACCAGAACACCGGGGAGCTGTTTTTT.

This clone was observed a handful of times. V gene TRBV27 combines with J gene TRBJ2-2, with a tentative D call TRBD1 (6 bases). Trimming took off 4 bases at V and 1 base at J, with 10 bases between the two ends. Germline values: CDR1 MNHEY, CDR2 SMNVEV (reference sequence). This CDR3 is built from 15 residues. The CDR3 coding sequence is TGTGCCAGCAGTTCCGGGACATGGAACACCGGGGAGCTGTTTTTT. As protein: CASSSGTWNTGELFF.

This clone has a handful of counts. The rearrangement links TRBV19 to TRBJ1-6, with D perhaps matching TRBD1 (5 bases). Germline V gives CDR1 LNHDA, CDR2 SQIVND (reference sequence). This CDR3 spans 15 amino acids. Trimming pared 7 bases from V and 0 bases from J, leaving 10 bases between. The CDR3 DNA reads TGTGCCAGTAAGAGGACAAGCTCCTATAATTCACCCCTCCACTTT. Translation: CASKRTSSYNSPLHF.

This clone was counted between two and nine times. This CDR3 is CASKRGSGNTIYF. Written as DNA, the CDR3 is TGTGCCAGCAAGAGAGGGTCTGGAAACACCATATATTTT. V gene TRBV2 combines with J gene TRBJ1-3; D gene ambiguous. The CDR3 runs 13 residues. CDR1 and CDR2 (germline): SNHLY, FYNNEI. V lost 7 bases and J lost 1, with 8 bases in between.

The CDR3 region is CASSSGTGSYEQYF. The CDR3 bases are TGTGCCAGCAGCTCCGGGACAGGTTCCTACGAGCAGTACTTC. The chain is built from TRBV7-6 and TRBJ2-7, with TRBD1 matching 8 bases. This CDR3 has 14 amino acids. Unmatched junction bases numbered 3, after V lost 4 bases and J lost 1 base. Germline V lookup: CDR1 SGHVS, CDR2 FNYEAQ.

The chain links TRBV7-9 to TRBJ1-1; TRBD1 matches 7 bases. Per the germline V gene, CDR1 is SEHNR and CDR2 is FQNEAQ (reference sequence). This CDR3 is built from 14 residues. J was trimmed by 3 bases and V by 5 bases; bases with no gene match: 6. CDR3 region: CASSRQGGYTEAFF. DNA for the CDR3: TGTGCCAGCAGCCGACAGGGAGGATACACTGAAGCTTTCTTT.

V is TRBV30 and J is TRBJ2-7, with D possibly being TRBD1 (6 bases). This CDR3 is 15 amino acids long. V was cut by 2 bases and J by 0 bases, with 14 bases left in between. Germline values: CDR1 GTSNPN, CDR2 SVGIG (reference sequence). CDR3 nucleotides: TGTGCCTGGAGTCTCCCCGTGGACAGCTCCTACGAGCAGTACTTC. As protein: CAWSLPVDSSYEQYF. Drawing the rest from reference TRBV30 and TRBJ2-7, the complete variable domain is SQTIHQWPATLVQPVGSPLSLECTVEGTSNPNLYWYRQAAGRGLQLLFYSVGIGQISSEVPQNLSASRPQDRQFILSSKKLLLSDSGFYLCAWSLPVDSSYEQYFGPGTRLTVT.

Only a few counts were recorded for this clone. The chain is built from TRBV19 and TRBJ2-6, with D perhaps matching TRBD2 (5 bases). Trimming cost V 3 bases and J 2 bases, with 5 bases left between them. In germline, CDR1 is LNHDA, CDR2 SQIVND (reference sequence). CDR3 length equals 14 residues. CDR3 sequence reads: CASSMRAGANVLTF. The DNA for the CDR3 is TGTGCCAGTAGTATGCGGGCTGGGGCCAACGTCCTGACTTTC. Supplemented by reference TRBV19 and TRBJ2-6, the full variable domain reads DGGITQSPKYLFRKEGQNVTLSCEQNLNHDAMYWYRQDPGQGLRLIYYSQIVNDFQKGDIAEGYSVSREKKESFPLTVTSAQKNPTAFYLCASSMRAGANVLTFGAGSRLTVL.

This rearrangement joins TRBV6-5 to TRBJ1-4; a weak D match, TRBD1 (6 bases). The CDR3 covers 14 residues. V was trimmed by 6 bases and J by 8 bases, leaving 16 bases between them. The germline V gene encodes CDR1 MNHEY and CDR2 SVGAGI. CDR3 sequence (DNA): TGTGCCAGCAGCCGAGGAGGGGGGGGAGAAAAACTGTTTTTT. Protein product: CASSRGGGGEKLFF.

This clone was detected only a few times. This sequence joins TRBV2 and TRBJ2-5, with TRBD2 as a possible D gene (5 bases). The V end lost 3 bases, the J end lost 5 bases, and 16 bases lay between the germline ends. Per the germline V gene, CDR1 is SNHLY and CDR2 is FYNNEI. The CDR3 consists of 15 residues. The CDR3 protein is CASSDVTRGSETQYF. The CDR3 DNA reads TGTGCCAGCAGTGATGTTACTAGAGGGTCGGAGACCCAGTACTTC.